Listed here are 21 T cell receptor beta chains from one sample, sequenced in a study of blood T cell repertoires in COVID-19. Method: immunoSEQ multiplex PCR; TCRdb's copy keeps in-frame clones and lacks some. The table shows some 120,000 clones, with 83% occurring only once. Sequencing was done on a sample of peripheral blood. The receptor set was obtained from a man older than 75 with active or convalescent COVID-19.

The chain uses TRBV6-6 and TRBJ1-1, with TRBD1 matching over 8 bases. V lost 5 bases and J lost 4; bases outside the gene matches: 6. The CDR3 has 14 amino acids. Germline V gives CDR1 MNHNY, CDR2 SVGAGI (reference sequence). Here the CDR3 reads CASSAGGAGTEAFF. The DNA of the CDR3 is TGTGCCAGCAGTGCAGGGGGCGCGGGCACTGAAGCTTTCTTT.

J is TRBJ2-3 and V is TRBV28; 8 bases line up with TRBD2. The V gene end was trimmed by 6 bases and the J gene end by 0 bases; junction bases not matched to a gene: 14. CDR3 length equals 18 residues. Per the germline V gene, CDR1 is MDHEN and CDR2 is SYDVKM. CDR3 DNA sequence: TGTGCCAGCAGCTCACCGGGGGGGGGCGCCTCGAGCACAGATACGCAGTATTTT. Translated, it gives CASSSPGGGASSTDTQYF.

CDR3 DNA sequence: TGTGCCAGCAGCGTTGTGCCGCGAGGCGCGGTCGGAGCTTTCTTT. The encoded protein is CASSVVPRGAVGAFF. V and J are TRBV9 and TRBJ1-1; D uncertain. This CDR3 is 15 amino acids long. Per germline, CDR1 SGDLS and CDR2 YYNGEE. Trimming pared 2 bases from V and 10 bases from J, leaving 21 bases between.

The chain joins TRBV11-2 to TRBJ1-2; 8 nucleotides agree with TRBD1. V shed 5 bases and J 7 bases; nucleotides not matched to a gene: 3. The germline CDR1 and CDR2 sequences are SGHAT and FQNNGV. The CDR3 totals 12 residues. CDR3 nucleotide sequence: TGTGCCAGCAGCGGACAGGGTTTTGGCTACACCTTC. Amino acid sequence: CASSGQGFGYTF.

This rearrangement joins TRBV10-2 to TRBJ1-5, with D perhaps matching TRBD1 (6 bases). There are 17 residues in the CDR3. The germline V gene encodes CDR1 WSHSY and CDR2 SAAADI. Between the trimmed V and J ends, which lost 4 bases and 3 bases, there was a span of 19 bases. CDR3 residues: CASSGSPSAGVNQPQHF. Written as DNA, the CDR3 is TGCGCCAGCAGTGGATCTCCATCGGCAGGGGTCAATCAGCCCCAGCATTTT.

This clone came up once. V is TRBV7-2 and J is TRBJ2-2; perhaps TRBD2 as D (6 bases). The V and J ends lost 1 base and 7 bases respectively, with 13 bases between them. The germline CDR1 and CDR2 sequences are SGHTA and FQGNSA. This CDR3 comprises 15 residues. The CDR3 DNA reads TGTGCCAGCAGCTTAGTGCTCGGGGGAATCGGGGAGCTGTTTTTT. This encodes CASSLVLGGIGELFF.

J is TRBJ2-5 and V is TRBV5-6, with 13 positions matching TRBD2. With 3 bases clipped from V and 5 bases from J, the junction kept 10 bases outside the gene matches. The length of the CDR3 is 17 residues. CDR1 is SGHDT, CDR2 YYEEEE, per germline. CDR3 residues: CASSSRTSGGAWETQYF. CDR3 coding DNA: TGTGCCAGCAGCTCAAGAACTAGCGGGGGGGCCTGGGAGACCCAGTACTTC.

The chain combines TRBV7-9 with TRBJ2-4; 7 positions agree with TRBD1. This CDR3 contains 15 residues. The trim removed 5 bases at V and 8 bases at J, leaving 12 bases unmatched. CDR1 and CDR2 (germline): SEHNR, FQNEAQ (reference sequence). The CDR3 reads CASSKNGGQGDIQYF. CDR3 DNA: TGTGCCAGCAGCAAGAATGGAGGCCAGGGGGACATTCAGTACTTC.

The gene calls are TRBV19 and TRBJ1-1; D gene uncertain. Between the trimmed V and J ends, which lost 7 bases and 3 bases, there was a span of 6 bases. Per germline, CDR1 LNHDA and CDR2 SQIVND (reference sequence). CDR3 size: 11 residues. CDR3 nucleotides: TGTGCCAGTATAATAGACACTGAAGCTTTCTTT. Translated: CASIIDTEAFF.

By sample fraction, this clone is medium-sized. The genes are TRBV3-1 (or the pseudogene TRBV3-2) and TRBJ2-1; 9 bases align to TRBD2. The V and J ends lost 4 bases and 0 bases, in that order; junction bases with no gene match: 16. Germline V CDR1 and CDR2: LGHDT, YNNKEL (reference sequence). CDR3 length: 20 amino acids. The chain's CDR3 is CASSPFLRGGSQSSYNEQFF. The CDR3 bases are TGTGCCAGCAGCCCTTTTCTGCGGGGGGGATCACAAAGCTCCTACAATGAGCAGTTCTTC.

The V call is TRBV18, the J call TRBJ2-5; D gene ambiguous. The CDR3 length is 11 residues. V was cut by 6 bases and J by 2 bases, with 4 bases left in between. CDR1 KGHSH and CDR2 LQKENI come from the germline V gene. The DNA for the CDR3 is TGTGCCAGCTCCCCTCAAGAGACCCAGTACTTC. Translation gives CASSPQETQYF. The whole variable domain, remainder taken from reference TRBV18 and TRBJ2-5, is NAGVMQNPRHLVRRRGQEARLRCSPMKGHSHVYWYRQLPEEGLKFMVYLQKENIIDESGMPKERFSAEFPKEGPSILRIQQVVRGDSAAYFCASSPQETQYFGPGTRLLVL.

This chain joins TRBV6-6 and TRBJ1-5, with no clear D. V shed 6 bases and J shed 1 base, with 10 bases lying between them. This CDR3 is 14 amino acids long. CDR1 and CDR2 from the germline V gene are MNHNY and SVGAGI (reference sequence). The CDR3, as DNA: TGTGCCAGCAGCTACGGGGAGAGCAATCAGCCCCAGCATTTT. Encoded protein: CASSYGESNQPQHF.

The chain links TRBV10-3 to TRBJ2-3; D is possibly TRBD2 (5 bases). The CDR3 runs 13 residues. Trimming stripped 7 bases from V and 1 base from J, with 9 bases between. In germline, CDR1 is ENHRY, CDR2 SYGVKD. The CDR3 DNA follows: TGTGCCATCAAGGACTTGGGCACAGATACGCAGTATTTT. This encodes CAIKDLGTDTQYF.

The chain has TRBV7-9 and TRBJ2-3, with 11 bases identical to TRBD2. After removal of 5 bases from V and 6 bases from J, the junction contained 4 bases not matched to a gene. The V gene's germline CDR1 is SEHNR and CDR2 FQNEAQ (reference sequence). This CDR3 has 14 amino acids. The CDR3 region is CASSRSGGADTQYF. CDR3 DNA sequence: TGTGCCAGCAGCCGTAGCGGGGGGGCCGATACGCAGTATTTT.

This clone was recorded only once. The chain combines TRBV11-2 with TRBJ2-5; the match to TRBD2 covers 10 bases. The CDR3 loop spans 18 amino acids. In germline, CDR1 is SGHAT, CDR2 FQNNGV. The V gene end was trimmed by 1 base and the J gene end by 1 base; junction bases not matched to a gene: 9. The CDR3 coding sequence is TGTGCCAGCAGCTTAGGAGCGGGGGGGCTTAGAAGCCAAGAGACCCAGTACTTC. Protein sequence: CASSLGAGGLRSQETQYF.

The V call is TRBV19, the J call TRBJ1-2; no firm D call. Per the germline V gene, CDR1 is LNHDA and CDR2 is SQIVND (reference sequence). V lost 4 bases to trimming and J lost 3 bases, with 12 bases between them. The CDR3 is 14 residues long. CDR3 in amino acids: CASSSREPHYGYTF. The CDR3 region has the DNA TGTGCCAGTAGTAGTCGGGAGCCCCACTATGGCTACACCTTC.

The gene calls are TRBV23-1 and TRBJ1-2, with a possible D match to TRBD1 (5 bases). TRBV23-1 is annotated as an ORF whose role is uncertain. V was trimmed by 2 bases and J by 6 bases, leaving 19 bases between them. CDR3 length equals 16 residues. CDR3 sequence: CASSQMGGSSGHGYTF. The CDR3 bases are TGCGCCAGCAGTCAAATGGGAGGATCGTCGGGGCATGGCTACACCTTC.

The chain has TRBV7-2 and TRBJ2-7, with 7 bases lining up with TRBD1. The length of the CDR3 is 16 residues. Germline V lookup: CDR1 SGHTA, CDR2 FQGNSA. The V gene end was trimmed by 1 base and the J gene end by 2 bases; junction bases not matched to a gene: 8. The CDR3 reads CASSLERAGGTYEQYF. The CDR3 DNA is TGTGCCAGCAGCTTAGAGAGGGCAGGGGGTACCTACGAGCAGTACTTC.

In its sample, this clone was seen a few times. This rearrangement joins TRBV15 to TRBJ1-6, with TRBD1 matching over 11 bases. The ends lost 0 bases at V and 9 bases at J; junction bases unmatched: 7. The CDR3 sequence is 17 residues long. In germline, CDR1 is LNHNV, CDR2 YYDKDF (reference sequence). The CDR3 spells CATSRDFPGQGGSPLHF. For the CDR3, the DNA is TGTGCCACCAGCAGAGACTTTCCGGGACAGGGGGGTTCACCCCTCCACTTT.

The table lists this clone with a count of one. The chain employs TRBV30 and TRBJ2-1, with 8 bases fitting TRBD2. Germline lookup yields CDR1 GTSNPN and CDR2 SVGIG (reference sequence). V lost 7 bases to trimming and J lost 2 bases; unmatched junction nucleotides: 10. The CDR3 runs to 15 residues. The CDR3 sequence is CAYITGGAAYNEQFF. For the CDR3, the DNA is TGTGCCTACATAACCGGGGGGGCCGCCTACAATGAGCAGTTCTTC.

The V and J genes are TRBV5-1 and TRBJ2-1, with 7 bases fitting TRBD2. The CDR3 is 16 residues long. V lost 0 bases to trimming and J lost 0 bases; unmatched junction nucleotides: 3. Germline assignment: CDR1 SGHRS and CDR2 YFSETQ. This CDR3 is CASSLGEGGSYNEQFF. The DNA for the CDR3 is TGCGCCAGCAGCTTGGGGGAGGGAGGCTCCTACAATGAGCAGTTCTTC.